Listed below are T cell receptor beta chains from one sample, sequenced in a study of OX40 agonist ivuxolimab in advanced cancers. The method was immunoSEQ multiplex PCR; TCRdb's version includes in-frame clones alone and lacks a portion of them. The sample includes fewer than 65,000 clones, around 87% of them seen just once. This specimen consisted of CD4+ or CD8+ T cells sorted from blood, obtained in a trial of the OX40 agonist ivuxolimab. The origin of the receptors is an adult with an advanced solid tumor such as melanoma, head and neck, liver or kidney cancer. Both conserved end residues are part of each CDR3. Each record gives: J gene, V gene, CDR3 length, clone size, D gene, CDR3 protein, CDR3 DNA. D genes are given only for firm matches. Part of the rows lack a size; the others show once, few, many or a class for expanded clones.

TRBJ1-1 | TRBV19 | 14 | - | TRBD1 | CASSPRDRNTEAFF | TGTGCCAGTAGTCCCCGGGACAGAAACACTGAAGCTTTCTTT
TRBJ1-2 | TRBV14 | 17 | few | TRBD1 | CASSQDQVGQGHYGYTF | TGTGCCAGCAGCCAAGATCAAGTGGGACAGGGGCATTATGGCTACACCTTC
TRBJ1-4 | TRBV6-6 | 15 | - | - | CAISEAGAGNEKLFF | TGTGCCATCAGTGAGGCAGGGGCGGGAAATGAAAAACTGTTTTTT
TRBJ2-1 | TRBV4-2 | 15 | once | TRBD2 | CASSQGLADYNEQFF | TGTGCCAGCAGCCAGGGACTAGCGGACTACAATGAGCAGTTCTTC
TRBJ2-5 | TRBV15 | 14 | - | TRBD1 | CATSRRTGEVTQYF | TGTGCCACCAGCAGAAGGACAGGGGAAGTGACCCAGTACTTC
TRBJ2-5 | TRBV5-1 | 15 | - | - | CASSFGRGKEETQYF | TGCGCCAGCAGCTTTGGGAGGGGGAAAGAAGAGACCCAGTACTTC
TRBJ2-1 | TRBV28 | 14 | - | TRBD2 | CASDTILFSGRQFF | TGTGCCAGCGACACAATCCTATTTAGCGGGAGACAGTTCTTC
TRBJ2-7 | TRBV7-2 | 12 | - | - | CASSGRGYEQYF | TGTGCCAGCAGCGGCCGGGGCTACGAGCAGTACTTC
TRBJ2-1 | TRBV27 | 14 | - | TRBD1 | CASSPGQVLPEQFF | TGTGCCAGCAGTCCGGGACAGGTTCTACCGGAGCAGTTCTTC
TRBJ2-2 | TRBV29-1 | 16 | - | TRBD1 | CSAGDRGTANTGELFF | TGCAGCGCCGGGGACAGGGGGACCGCGAACACCGGGGAGCTGTTTTTT
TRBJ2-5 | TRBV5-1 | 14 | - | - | CASSLSSGGETQYF | TGCGCCAGCAGCTTGAGTAGCGGAGGGGAGACCCAGTACTTC
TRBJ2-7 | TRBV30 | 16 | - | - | CAWSDPGGGRSYEQYF | TGTGCCTGGAGTGACCCTGGAGGGGGACGGAGCTACGAGCAGTACTTC
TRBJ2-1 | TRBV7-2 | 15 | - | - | CASSSEQGSYNEQFF | TGTGCCAGCAGCAGCGAACAGGGCTCCTACAATGAGCAGTTCTTC
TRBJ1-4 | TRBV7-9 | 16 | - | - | CASSLAKYHRDEKLFF | TGTGCCAGCAGCTTAGCCAAGTACCACAGGGATGAAAAACTGTTTTTT
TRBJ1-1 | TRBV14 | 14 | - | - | CASSPRTVNTEAFF | TGTGCCAGCAGCCCCCGGACAGTGAACACTGAAGCTTTCTTT
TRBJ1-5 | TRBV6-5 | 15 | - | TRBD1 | CASSPGQVSNQPQHF | TGTGCCAGCAGCCCCGGACAGGTTAGCAATCAGCCCCAGCATTTT
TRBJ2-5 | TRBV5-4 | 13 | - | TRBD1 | CASSKDRVETQYF | TGTGCCAGCAGCAAGGACAGGGTAGAGACCCAGTACTTC
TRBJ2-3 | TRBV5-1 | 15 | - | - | CASSSPTGGTDTQYF | TGCGCCAGCAGCTCGCCGACAGGAGGAACAGATACGCAGTATTTT
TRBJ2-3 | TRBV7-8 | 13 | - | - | CASSFGPEDTQYF | TGTGCCAGCAGCTTCGGACCCGAAGATACGCAGTATTTT
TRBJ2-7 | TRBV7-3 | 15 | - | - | CASSLNNEMGGEQYF | TGTGCCAGCAGCTTAAATAACGAGATGGGGGGCGAGCAGTACTTC
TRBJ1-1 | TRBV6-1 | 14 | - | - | CASSEDLGRTEAFF | TGTGCCAGCAGTGAGGATTTGGGCAGGACTGAAGCTTTCTTT
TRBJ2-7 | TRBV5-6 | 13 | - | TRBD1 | CASSPGTGVEQYF | TGTGCCAGCAGCCCCGGGACAGGGGTGGAGCAGTACTTC
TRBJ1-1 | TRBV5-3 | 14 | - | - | CASSFRRANTEAFF | TGTGCCAGCAGCTTTCGACGGGCGAACACTGAAGCTTTCTTT
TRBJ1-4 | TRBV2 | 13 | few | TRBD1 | CASSGQGREKLFF | TGTGCCAGCAGTGGACAGGGACGTGAAAAACTGTTTTTT
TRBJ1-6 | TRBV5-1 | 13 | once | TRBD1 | CASSLDGTGSLHF | TGCGCCAGCAGCTTGGACGGGACAGGCTCACTCCACTTT
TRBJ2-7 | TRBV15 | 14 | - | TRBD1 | CATSLGQGRYEQYF | TGTGCCACCAGCCTTGGACAGGGCCGCTACGAGCAGTACTTC
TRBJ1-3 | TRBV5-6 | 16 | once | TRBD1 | CASSRSRKGAGNTIYF | TGTGCCAGCAGCCGATCAAGGAAGGGGGCCGGAAACACCATATATTTT
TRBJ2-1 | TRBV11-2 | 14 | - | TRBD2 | CASSLDRLADEQFF | TGTGCCAGCAGCTTAGACCGACTAGCCGATGAGCAGTTCTTC
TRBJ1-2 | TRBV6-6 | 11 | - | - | CASSYSGVYTF | TGTGCCAGCAGTTACTCGGGGGTTTACACCTTC
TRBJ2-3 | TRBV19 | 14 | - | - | CASSQLAPTDTQYF | TGTGCCAGTAGTCAACTAGCCCCGACAGATACGCAGTATTTT
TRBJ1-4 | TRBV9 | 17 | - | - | CASSAGRPGSTNEKLFF | TGTGCCAGCAGCGCCGGCCGACCCGGATCAACTAATGAAAAACTGTTTTTT
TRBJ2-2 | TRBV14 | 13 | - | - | CASSQIQGGELFF | TGTGCCAGCAGCCAAATACAGGGTGGGGAGCTGTTTTTT
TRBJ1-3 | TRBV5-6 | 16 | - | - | CASSFGSGRARNTIYF | TGTGCCAGCAGCTTTGGTTCGGGAAGGGCGCGAAACACCATATATTTT
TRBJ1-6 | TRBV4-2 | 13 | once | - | CASSQGADSPLHF | TGTGCCAGCAGCCAAGGGGCCGATTCACCCCTCCACTTT
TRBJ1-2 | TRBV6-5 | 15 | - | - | CASSYSETDPYGYTF | TGTGCCAGCAGTTACTCAGAGACCGACCCTTATGGCTACACCTTC
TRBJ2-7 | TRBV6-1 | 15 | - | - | CASSVSPLRRDEQYF | TGTGCCAGCAGTGTGAGCCCGTTGCGAAGAGACGAGCAGTACTTC